This T cell receptor beta chain was recovered during a study of shared clonotypes between healthy human individuals. Findings and caveats of the study: Generally, estimated richness proved larger in naive subsets than it did in memory subsets.

As for this clone: Its antigen is still unknown.

Assay: immunoSEQ multiplex PCR; the TCRdb copy retains only in-frame clones and omits some. The data show a few million clones, with around 90% seen just once and roughly 0.14% held by the top ten. Germline V gene lookup returns CDR1 SGHDN and CDR2 FVKESK. The CDR3 runs 16 residues. V was pared by 2 bases and J by 4 bases, with 7 bases of the junction left unmatched. The sequenced sample consisted of naive CD4+ T cells sorted from blood. As to subset: CD45RA+ positively selected. The chain recombines TRBV14 with TRBJ2-5; 10 bases are shared with TRBD2. The source of this sequence is a man between 18 and 29 years old in good health. CDR3 coding DNA: TGTGCCAGCAGCCAAAACCTAGCGGGGGCGGGAGAGACCCAGTACTTC. Translation gives CASSQNLAGAGETQYF.